This T cell receptor beta chain was sequenced during a study of lymphopenia after photon versus proton radiotherapy (dated by TCRdb to between 2019 and 2020). Concerning the study at large: The study compared the immunological effects of photon versus proton radiation therapy in patients with gastrointestinal tumors who developed high-grade lymphopenia. The cohort comprised approximately 21 patients with gastrointestinal tumors who received either photon or proton therapy and then developed lymphopenia. The study aimed to characterize how the two radiation modalities differ in their impact on the immune system. Points the paper makes about the study in general: Across the cohort, an inverse correlation was found between a larger post-nadir drop in TCR diversity and overall survival time among patients who died. During treatment, patients who received proton therapy stayed relatively stable, whereas patients who received photon therapy lost naive T cells and TCR diversity and gained effector/memory populations. The survival association was assessed only in patients who died, and better survival with proton therapy was presented by the authors as a possibility rather than a demonstrated result. After the lymphocyte count nadir, oligoclonal expansion, especially of CD8+ Temra cells, was observed in photon-treated repertoires, and the drop in diversity was driven by this expansion.

The library was prepared using the immunoSEQ multiplex PCR assay. Deep sequencing of rearranged TCR beta loci, alongside multiparametric flow cytometry, was used to profile T cell repertoires. Drawn from immuneACCESS, this table holds only the in-frame rearrangements with V and J called that TCRdb kept. Clones are partly lost; checked studies trace under half to an unresolved V gene and leave the rest unexplained. This sample lists tens of thousands of clones; 70% to 90% were detected once. Jointly, the top ten make up approximately 2% of the sample. V loses 0 bases of germline sequence and J loses 6 bases, and the interval between the two ends is 17 bases. The germline V gene gives CDR1 as LGHNA and CDR2 as YSLEER. The CDR3 spans 16 residues, from the cysteine through the phenylalanine. The entry retains the CDR3 DNA only, 48 bases that are in frame from base 1. Comment on this clone: Its antigen is unknown. One base away there is no much larger clone; base qualities are not given.

Sample: peripheral blood, taken from a patient treated with photon-based radiotherapy. The clonotype comes from a man aged 35 to 55 with gastric cancer. Recombination connected TRBV4-3 to TRBJ1-2, with no confident D gene call. The CDR3 amino acid sequence is: CASSQEPGGRPNGYTF. The DNA sequence follows: TGCGCCAGCAGCCAAGAACCGGGCGGGCGGCCGAATGGCTACACCTTC.